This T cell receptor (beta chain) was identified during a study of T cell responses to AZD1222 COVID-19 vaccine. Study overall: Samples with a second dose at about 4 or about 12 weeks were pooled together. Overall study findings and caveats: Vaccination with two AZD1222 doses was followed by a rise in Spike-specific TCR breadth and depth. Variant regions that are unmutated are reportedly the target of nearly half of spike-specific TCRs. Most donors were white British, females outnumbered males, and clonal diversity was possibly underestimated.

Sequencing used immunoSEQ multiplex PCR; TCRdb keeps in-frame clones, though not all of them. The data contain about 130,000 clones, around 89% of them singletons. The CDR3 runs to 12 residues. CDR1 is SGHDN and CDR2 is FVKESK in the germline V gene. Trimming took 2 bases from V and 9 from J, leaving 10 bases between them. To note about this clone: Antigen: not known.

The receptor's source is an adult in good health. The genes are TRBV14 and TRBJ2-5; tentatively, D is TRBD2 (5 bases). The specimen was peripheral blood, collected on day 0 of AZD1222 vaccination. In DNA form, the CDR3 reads TGTGCCAGCAGCCAAACAGCGGTAGCCCAGTACTTC. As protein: CASSQTAVAQYF.